The present entry profiles one T cell receptor beta chain with its context. Its cognate antigen has yet to be identified. Per-base quality was not reported, and no clone a single base away is much larger than it. The data were obtained in a study of cytomegalovirus exposure and HLA in healthy donors (dated by TCRdb to 2017 to 2019). In the study overall: An earlier analysis of approximately 600 of the donors reported more than 250 Gb of sequence data and around 120 million unique TCR beta sequences from some 180 million T cells. Rather than drawing on any new phenotypic data, the later analysis identified candidate immune exposures from TCR beta sequences and the way those sequences occurred across donors. HLA typing covered class I and class II loci at four-digit resolution. In a later analysis, previously published TCR beta repertoires from 666 donors were re-analyzed and high-resolution HLA genotyping was added so that TCR occurrence patterns could be studied. Genome-wide SNP genotypes for about 55% of the roughly 670 donors were used in a later genetic analysis, which treated that subset as a discovery cohort. A separate validation cohort of more than 100 different subjects was used in addition to the roughly 640-subject first cohort. High-throughput TCR immunosequencing, statistical association of individual TCRs with disease status, and machine learning were combined to predict cytomegalovirus infection status. Donor age, sex, ethnicity and CMV serostatus were collected together with the repertoire data. Across some 400 genotyped donors of the cohort, an average of about 200,000 unique TCR beta nucleotide sequences per donor were sequenced, and roughly 20% of those sequences were non-productive. The study profiled the T cell repertoires of more than 500 subjects by immunosequencing and related them to cytomegalovirus serostatus. Among the roughly 410 genotyped donors, around 81% belonged to the genetic ancestry cluster associated with self-reported Caucasian donors. All discovery cohort repertoires had been generated using a single sequencing platform. Approximately 300 gigabases of sequencing data and approximately 92 million unique TCR sequences made up an early release that covered 500 to 700 HLA-typed donors. Several DR-DQ haplotypes were treated as single units for association and clustering because of strong linkage in the cohort. Typing coverage varied by locus: roughly 629-630 donors for A, B, C, DRB1 and DQB1; roughly 510 for DQA1; about 570 for DPA1; about 450 for DPB1. The study was designed to test whether signatures of past pathogen exposure could be identified by cataloging public T cell receptors. An earlier analysis of roughly 600 of the donors used high-throughput TCR beta sequencing to judge whether each TCR beta V gene segment behaved as functional or pseudogenic.

CDR1 SGHAT and CDR2 FQNNGV were looked up in the germline V gene. Ends trimmed: V by 5 bases, J by 5 bases; bases unmatched to a gene: 10. Spanning cysteine to phenylalanine, the CDR3 consists of 17 amino acids. CDR3 DNA is the only sequence kept; it has 51 bases, read in frame from the first base. General findings and caveats noted by the study authors: Most TCR sequences were seen in very few donors, while some public TCRs were found in many individuals. A later analysis found that TCR association rates varied across HLA loci, with DRB1 alleles showing the most associated TCRs and HLA-C alleles the fewest. Because the 87-base-pair reads could not distinguish some IMGT-functional V segments, including TRBV6-2 and TRBV6-3, those segments were excluded. According to the authors, the approach could potentially be generalized to other disease states and immunological phenotypes. An association between a missense DCLRE1C variant and V-gene and J-gene trimming of TCR beta chains was found in a later genetic analysis and replicated in an independent cohort. Presence/absence analyses assumed roughly uniform sequencing depth across donors, an assumption that may not hold. In a later analysis, 15,000 to 20,000 TCR beta sequences were associated with specific HLA alleles at a false discovery rate of 0.05. Because counts were too low, more than 15 rarely observed V segments, including chromosome 9 orphons, were left out of the earlier analysis of approximately 500 of the donors. Several of the top co-occurrence clusters appeared to be linked to parvovirus B19, influenza, CMV and Epstein-Barr virus, according to a later analysis. The study listed over 150 TCR beta chains as associated with cytomegalovirus. Strong co-occurrence of HLA alleles, especially DR and DQ, made assigning TCR associations to individual alleles difficult. Immune exposure information for the cohort was limited to CMV serostatus. According to a later genetic analysis, donors in an Asian-associated ancestry cluster had fewer N-insertions in productive TCRs than the roughly 700-donor mean. This cohort had only TCR beta chains sequenced, and the lack of alpha or paired-chain data limited which features could be detected. A later analysis found that HLA-associated TCR beta chains were more clonally expanded and had lower generation probabilities than equally common non-associated chains. Cytomegalovirus status was reported to be diagnosed by the classifier with high specificity and sensitivity in both the original and validation cohorts. In vitro tests confirmed that a few of the cytomegalovirus-associated TCR beta chains recognize cytomegalovirus antigens. A further reported finding was that TCR beta sequences accurately predicted the HLA-A and HLA-B alleles for most subjects in the first cohort. Correlated functional status among segregating V segments might be attributable to linkage disequilibrium, but an unknown experimental factor could not be ruled out. HLA typing was unavailable for some donors at each locus, so association tests used only the typed subset. In an earlier analysis of 587 of the donors, most TCR beta V segments were observed in productive rearrangements about 90% or about 30% of the time, broadly matching IMGT annotations. A cluster of highly shared sequence variants was judged likely to be a technical artifact of the sequencing pipeline. Most CMV-associated TCR beta chains appeared to be HLA-restricted in a later analysis, and the HLA associations seemed to be driven largely by CMV exposure.

The cohort comprised 666 healthy bone marrow donors. At the time of sampling, all cohort members were nominally healthy, though unrecorded immune exposures were likely present. The donor tested CMV seronegative, placing the donor among the 300 to 450 seronegative members of the cohort. Each donor provided a peripheral blood sample, and peripheral blood mononuclear cells were used for TCR beta sequencing. The Qiagen DNeasy Blood Extraction Kit was used to extract genomic DNA from the blood cell samples. Libraries were constructed by the immunoSEQ multiplex PCR assay. For the multiplex PCR, a mixture combining 60 forward primers for TCR Vbeta segments and 13 reverse primers for TCR Jbeta segments was used. Amplification of the CDR3 region of rearranged TCR beta genes was performed with a multiplex PCR assay on genomic DNA. The amplified TCR beta libraries were sequenced on the Illumina HiSeq System as 87-base-pair reads. The published analysis was carried out like this. Across the roughly 700 repertoires, a later analysis counted some 80 million unique TCR beta chains, roughly 11 million of which were shared by at least two donors. To remove PCR and sequencing errors, raw reads were error-corrected and collapsed into unique sequences using a nearest-neighbor algorithm that merged closely related sequences. CDR3 sequences were aligned to IMGT reference sequences to assign V, D and J gene segments. For a sequence to be retained, a match of at least six nucleotides to both a V gene segment and a J gene segment was required. Rearrangements were classified as productive when the CDR3 lacked stop codons and remained in frame with V and J, and all other rearrangements were classified as non-productive. CDR3 was defined according to IMGT convention as the region running from the second conserved V-encoded cysteine to the conserved J-encoded phenylalanine. The earlier analysis of about 500 of the donors excluded sequences that lacked an unambiguous match to a single V gene segment. In an earlier analysis of some 590 of the donors, V segments were called functional above 56.7% productive rearrangements and were called segregating when the between-donor standard deviation exceeded 5%. A statistical classification framework was built for diagnosing cytomegalovirus status from the catalog of TCR beta chain sequences. In a later analysis, V and J genes were assigned by comparing TCR nucleotide sequences against IMGT/GENE-DB human TR gene sequences. In a later analysis, CDR3 sequences and most-parsimonious VDJ recombination scenarios were assigned using the TCRdist pipeline. In a later analysis, every TCR beta chain was defined by the combination of its CDR3 amino acid sequence and its V-gene family, and reads without a unique V-gene family were dropped. To address suspected cross-contamination and a sequencing artifact, a later analysis removed 592 highly shared, low-generation-probability nucleotide sequences. In a later analysis, a clonal expansion index was calculated for each public chain from normalized within-repertoire ranks of inferred template counts. A later analysis computed generation probabilities with a VDJ recombination model fitted to out-of-frame rearrangements, and checked the results against IGoR. A later analysis scored TCR-TCR, TCR-HLA and TCR-CMV co-occurrence with hypergeometric tests, applying a repertoire-size bias correction to TCR pairs. In a later analysis, false discovery rates were estimated by permuting HLA or CMV assignments 20 times. A later analysis grouped co-occurring TCRs with DBSCAN, adding TCRdist sequence similarity when clustering within HLA-allele-positive subsets. For co-occurrence clustering, repertoires with fewer than 30,000 or more than 120,000 public chains were excluded, along with five repertoires with anomalous nucleotide sharing. This is the immuneACCESS table as TCRdb keeps it, with only in-frame sequences that have V and J called. A part of the clones is gone; compared with another copy, unresolved V genes explain less than half, and the rest is unexplained. From that table come the V and J calls and clone size; the DNA was used to work out D and trimming. Within this sample are under 200,000 clones, with around four fifths of them counted one time only. The ten most abundant clones make up 2.5% to 3.5% of the sample.

The receptor's source is a female donor in good health and CMV-seronegative. The rearranged segments are TRBV11-2 and TRBJ1-6; TRBD1 agrees with 9 junctional bases. Sample: PBMCs. This receptor carries the CDR3 CASSLGGQGHNNSPLHF. The nucleotide sequence is TGTGCCAGCAGCCTAGGAGGACAGGGGCATAATAATTCACCCCTCCACTTT.